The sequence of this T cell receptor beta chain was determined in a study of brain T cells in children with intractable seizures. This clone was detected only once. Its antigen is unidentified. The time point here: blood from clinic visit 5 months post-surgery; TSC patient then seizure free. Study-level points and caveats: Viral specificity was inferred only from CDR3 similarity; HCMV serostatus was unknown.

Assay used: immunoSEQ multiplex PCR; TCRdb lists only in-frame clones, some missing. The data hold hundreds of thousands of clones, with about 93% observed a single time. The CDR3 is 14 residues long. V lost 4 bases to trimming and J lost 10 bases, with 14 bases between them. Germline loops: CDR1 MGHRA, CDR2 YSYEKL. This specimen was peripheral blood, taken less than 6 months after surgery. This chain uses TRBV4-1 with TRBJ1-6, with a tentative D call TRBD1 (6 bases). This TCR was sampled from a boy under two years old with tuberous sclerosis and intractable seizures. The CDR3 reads CASSPLQGSSPLHF. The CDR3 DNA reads TGCGCCAGCAGCCCTTTACAGGGAAGCTCACCCCTCCACTTT.